Listed here are 20 T cell receptor beta chains from one sample, sequenced in a study of PD-1 blockade in classical Hodgkin lymphoma. TCRdb's table, derived via immunoSEQ multiplex PCR, lists solely in-frame clones and lacks some. Of some 6,800 clones listed, around 83% are singletons. Every patient experienced relapse after autologous stem cell transplantation, and brentuximab vedotin exposure varied. This specimen was peripheral blood mononuclear cells (PBMCs), taken before the second cycle of nivolumab. The receptor set was obtained from a human donor with classical Hodgkin lymphoma.

Only one count was recorded for this clone. The gene calls are TRBV12-5 and TRBJ1-5; D remains unclear. The CDR3 length is 13 residues. The germline V and J ends were trimmed by 7 bases and 0 bases, with 7 bases remaining between them. Germline V gene sequence: CDR1 LGHNT, CDR2 FRNRAP. CDR3 region: CASVLYSNQPQHF. CDR3 DNA sequence: TGTGCTAGTGTTCTTTATAGCAATCAGCCCCAGCATTTT.

As for this clone: The germline gene is not matched at one end of the junction; a read error may be the cause. The gene calls are TRBV7-7 and TRBJ2-1, with a weak D call TRBD1 (5 bases). CDR1 and CDR2 (germline): SSHAT, FNYEAQ (reference sequence). The length of the CDR3 is 14 residues. CDR3 loop: CASSLERVGHEQFF. The CDR3 coding sequence is TGTGCTAGCAGCTTGGAGAGAGTGGGGCATGAGCAGTTCTTC.

This clone came up once. The chain joins TRBV18 to TRBJ1-1; a possible D gene is TRBD1 (6 bases). This CDR3 contains 17 residues. Trimming left V 3 bases short and J 3 bases short, with 20 bases between. In germline, CDR1 is KGHSH, CDR2 LQKENI. CDR3 nucleotides: TGTGCCAGCTCACCTAGGGCGAGGGGGGTCCAATACACTGAAGCTTTCTTT. Its protein is CASSPRARGVQYTEAFF.

V is TRBV19 and J is TRBJ1-5; the D gene is possibly TRBD1 (5 bases). Trimming shortened V by 5 bases and J by 3 bases, and 8 bases separated the two germline ends. The CDR3 is made up of 13 amino acids. Germline V gene lookup returns CDR1 LNHDA and CDR2 SQIVND (reference sequence). The CDR3 here is CASSRGHNQPQHF. CDR3 DNA: TGTGCCAGTAGTCGCGGACACAATCAGCCCCAGCATTTT.

The CDR3 coding sequence is TGTGCCAGCTCACTGGGGGTACTCTCACCCCTCCACTTT. Its protein product is CASSLGVLSPLHF. The rearrangement joins TRBV18 to TRBJ1-6, with D possibly matching TRBD1 (5 bases). The CDR3 runs to 13 residues. Germline V gene sequence: CDR1 KGHSH, CDR2 LQKENI. The germline V and J ends were trimmed by 4 bases and 10 bases, with 11 bases remaining between them. The variable domain in full, completed from reference TRBV18 and TRBJ1-6, reads NAGVMQNPRHLVRRRGQEARLRCSPMKGHSHVYWYRQLPEEGLKFMVYLQKENIIDESGMPKERFSAEFPKEGPSILRIQQVVRGDSAAYFCASSLGVLSPLHFGNGTRLTVT.

This clone has just one count. Here the CDR3 reads CASSLPTGQGSYNEQFF. DNA of the CDR3: TGTGCCAGCAGCTTACCGACGGGACAGGGATCCTACAATGAGCAGTTCTTC. V and J are TRBV4-2 and TRBJ2-1; 9 bases fit TRBD1. The CDR3 is 17 residues long. CDR1 is LGHNA and CDR2 is YNFKEQ in the germline V gene. The V segment lost 5 bases and the J segment 1 base; nucleotides outside the gene matches: 9.

This clone was counted a single time. The V and J genes are TRBV2 and TRBJ1-2; D gene unclear. Trimming left V 6 bases short and J 6 bases short, with 14 bases between. Per germline, CDR1 SNHLY and CDR2 FYNNEI. This CDR3 has 13 residues. The CDR3, as DNA: TGTGCCAGCAGAGTGGACCCGGCCCATGGCTACACCTTC. Residues: CASRVDPAHGYTF. The variable domain in full, with the rest retrieved from reference TRBV2 and TRBJ1-2, is EPEVTQTPSHQVTQMGQEVILRCVPISNHLYFYWYRQILGQKVEFLVSFYNNEISEKSEIFDDQFSVERPDGSNFTLKIRSTKLEDSAMYFCASRVDPAHGYTFGSGTRLTVV.

The chain links TRBV5-5 to TRBJ2-7, with D possibly TRBD2 on 5 matching bases. The V end lost 4 bases, the J end lost 0 bases, and 11 bases lay between the germline ends. Germline loops: CDR1 SGHKS, CDR2 YYEKEE (reference sequence). This CDR3 contains 14 residues. For the CDR3, the DNA is TGTGCCAGCAGCACCAGACGGGGCTCCTACGAGCAGTACGTC. Its translation: CASSTRRGSYEQYV.

The chain recombines TRBV5-8 with TRBJ2-6, with 7 bases matching TRBD2. V lost 4 bases and J lost 2; bases outside the gene matches: 3. Germline CDR1 reads SGHTS; CDR2 reads YDEGEE. This CDR3 is built from 15 residues. The CDR3 spells CASSGGGTGANVLTF. Written as DNA, the CDR3 is TGTGCCAGCAGCGGGGGAGGGACTGGGGCCAACGTCCTGACTTTC.

V usage is TRBV29-1 and J usage is TRBJ1-1; D gene uncertain. The ends were cut back, 4 bases at V and 2 bases at J, with 2 bases in the middle. In germline, CDR1 is SQVTM, CDR2 ANQGSEA. CDR3 length equals 10 residues. The CDR3 here is CSVANTEAFF. The CDR3 DNA reads as TGCAGCGTTGCTAACACTGAAGCTTTCTTT.

This chain joins TRBV5-1 and TRBJ1-4; D possibly corresponds to TRBD1 (6 bases). CDR3 length: 15 residues. V lost 6 bases to trimming and J lost 5 bases, with 17 bases between them. The V gene's germline CDR1 is SGHRS and CDR2 YFSETQ. In nucleotides, the CDR3 is TGCGCCAGCACCCTCGGGGGACATGGAAATGAAAAACTGTTTTTT. It encodes CASTLGGHGNEKLFF.

V gene TRBV18 combines with J gene TRBJ2-3; D not resolved. The germline V gene has CDR1 KGHSH and CDR2 LQKENI. The CDR3 covers 12 residues. V dropped 2 bases and J dropped 1 base, with 1 base sitting between them. The CDR3 sequence: CASSPGTDTQYF. CDR3 nucleotide sequence: TGTGCCAGCTCACCAGGCACAGATACGCAGTATTTT.

The V call is TRBV7-9, the J call TRBJ1-1; TRBD1 matches 8 bases. V lost 5 bases, J lost 0 bases, and 8 bases stayed unmatched. From germline, CDR1 is SEHNR and CDR2 FQNEAQ (reference sequence). CDR3 length: 16 residues. This CDR3 reads CASSTGGIPMNTEAFF. Written as DNA, the CDR3 is TGTGCCAGCAGCACAGGGGGGATCCCAATGAACACTGAAGCTTTCTTT.

The rearrangement links TRBV6-1 to TRBJ1-5; 9 bases are a match to TRBD1. This CDR3 is built from 20 residues. The V gene end was trimmed by 4 bases and the J gene end by 0 bases; junction bases not matched to a gene: 16. Germline assignment: CDR1 MNHNS and CDR2 SASEGT. The CDR3 DNA reads as TGTGCCAGCAGTGGAAAGAGGGGACAGGGAACGAACTATAGCAATCAGCCCCAGCATTTT. Amino acids: CASSGKRGQGTNYSNQPQHF.

J is TRBJ1-1 and V is TRBV10-1; no clear D gene. CDR3 length: 12 amino acids. Germline V CDR1 and CDR2: WNHNN, SYGVQD (reference sequence). Trimming pared 5 bases from V and 8 bases from J, leaving 12 bases between. The DNA for the CDR3 is TGCGCCAGCAGTACCACCCTTGGGGAAGCTTTCTTT. This codes for CASSTTLGEAFF.

The chain recombines TRBV6-5 with TRBJ1-5; D is undetermined. Germline CDR1 and CDR2: MNHEY and SVGAGI. The CDR3 loop spans 12 amino acids. V was cut by 8 bases and J by 0 bases, with 5 bases left in between. The CDR3 loop reads CASHGSNQPQHF. The CDR3 nucleotides are TGTGCCAGCCACGGTAGCAATCAGCCCCAGCATTTT.

The rearrangement uses TRBV6-1 and TRBJ2-3; 10 bases match TRBD2. Germline lookup yields CDR1 MNHNS and CDR2 SASEGT. The CDR3 runs 16 residues. V dropped 3 bases and J dropped 3; count of bases not matched to a gene: 6. CDR3 in DNA: TGTGCCAGCAGTGATCGACCTAGCGGGAGTACAGATACGCAGTATTTT. Its translation: CASSDRPSGSTDTQYF.

This chain joins TRBV7-8 and TRBJ2-2, with 10 bases aligning to TRBD2. CDR1 and CDR2 from the germline V gene are SGHVS and FQNEAQ. Trimming cost V 6 bases and J 1 base; bases outside gene matches: 11. The CDR3 runs to 18 residues. The CDR3 sequence: CASSFRLAGKWNTGELFF. CDR3 coding DNA: TGTGCCAGCAGTTTCCGACTAGCGGGTAAATGGAACACCGGGGAGCTGTTTTTT.

The J gene is TRBJ2-1, the V gene TRBV10-3; either TRBD1 or TRBD2 may fit D (5 bases each). This CDR3 has 16 amino acids. The V gene lost 0 bases and the J gene lost 0 bases, with 9 bases spanning the gap. The germline V gene encodes CDR1 ENHRY and CDR2 SYGVKD. CDR3 in amino acids: CAISESGRYSYNEQFF. For the CDR3, the DNA is TGTGCCATCAGTGAGTCGGGACGATACTCCTACAATGAGCAGTTCTTC.

V usage is TRBV5-3 and J usage is TRBJ1-6, with D possibly being TRBD1 (5 bases). TRBV5-3 is an ORF for which the function is uncertain. The CDR3 loop spans 12 amino acids. The V gene lost 6 bases and the J gene lost 9 bases, with 10 bases spanning the gap. CDR3 bases: TGTGCCAGAACTGATAGGGGTTCACCCCTCCACTTT. This gives the protein CARTDRGSPLHF.